This TCR beta chain stems from a study of T cells after yellow fever vaccination. Background on the study: Researchers used SMART-Seq v4 Ultra Low Input to prepare fractions that had low cell numbers.

Study-wide results and caveats: Post-booster reappearance was seen for most primary-vaccination clones (roughly 96% CD4, 75% to 90% CD8). There was a possibility that FACS-sorted repertoires contained abundant clonotypes contaminating from the bulk population.

This CDR3 comprises 16 residues. CDR1 and CDR2 from the germline V gene are LGHNA and YSLEER. J was trimmed by 6 bases and V by 1 base; bases with no gene match: 7. They built TCR cDNA with 5'RACE template switching, a step that put in a universal primer site and UMIs. TCRdb redid the calling of the 5' RACE reads with MiXCR, one entry per CDR3 protein. The table shows more than 300,000 distinct CDR3 sequences, with around 11% occurring only once. This clonotype was seen more than once but under ten times. What it binds is not known. This sequence joins TRBV4-3 and TRBJ2-2; TRBD1 agrees at 8 bases. Sample: CD4+ T cells sorted from PBMCs, taken 45 days after the yellow fever booster vaccination. This TCR was sampled from a man aged 18 to 35 who received the YFV17D yellow fever vaccine. CDR3 residues: CASSQVNNRGAGELFF. CDR3 in DNA: TGCGCCAGCAGCCAAGTGAATAACAGGGGGGCCGGGGAGCTGTTTTTT.